This entry lists 9 T cell receptor beta chains sequenced from one sample in a study of cytomegalovirus exposure and HLA in healthy donors. The PCR was carried out with 60 Vbeta primers and 13 Jbeta primers. Repertoires were generated with immunoSEQ multiplex PCR, while TCRdb's copy carries only in-frame clones and drops some. The repertoire holds approximately 170,000 clones, with around three quarters as singletons. Material for sequencing was PBMCs. The receptors were gathered from a man aged 40-50 years in good health and CMV-seronegative.

CDR3 amino acids: CASSLFGGNSPLHF. The CDR3 DNA reads TGCGCCAGCAGCTTGTTTGGGGGGAATTCACCCCTCCACTTT. This rearrangement joins TRBV5-1 to TRBJ1-6, with TRBD1 as a possible D gene (5 bases). The V and J ends lost 1 base and 7 bases respectively, with 9 bases between them. Per germline, CDR1 SGHRS and CDR2 YFSETQ. The CDR3 is 14 amino acids.

The chain combines TRBV27 with TRBJ1-5; TRBD1 matches at 8 bases. This CDR3 is 15 amino acids long. Looked up from germline, CDR1 is MNHEY and CDR2 is SMNVEV (reference sequence). The V gene end was trimmed by 6 bases and the J gene end by 3 bases; junction bases not matched to a gene: 7. CDR3 DNA sequence: TGTGCCAGCAGCCTGGGGACAGGCGCCAATCAGCCCCAGCATTTT. Protein product: CASSLGTGANQPQHF.

This clone was seen only once. One junction end does not reproduce the germline sequence, and a read error may be involved. The CDR3: CASTLTPRGEKPFF. The CDR3 nucleotides read TGTGCCAGCACCCTAACGCCGAGAGGTGAAAAACCGTTTTTT. This chain links TRBV6-5 with TRBJ1-4; D gene uncertain. Germline V CDR1 and CDR2: MNHEY, SVGAGI. CDR3 length equals 14 residues.

The chain recombines TRBV5-1 with TRBJ2-1, with 13 bases lining up with TRBD2. Germline lookup yields CDR1 SGHRS and CDR2 YFSETQ. V was clipped by 3 bases and J by 7 bases; unmatched bases: 7. The CDR3 spans 16 residues. CDR3 sequence (DNA): TGCGCCAGCAGCTCCGGACTAGCGGGAGTAAATAATGAGCAGTTCTTC. Its translation is CASSSGLAGVNNEQFF.

V usage is TRBV14 and J usage is TRBJ2-1, with D possibly matching TRBD2 (5 bases). Trimming pared 2 bases from V and 8 bases from J, leaving 10 bases between. CDR1 is SGHDN, CDR2 FVKESK, per germline. The CDR3 has 13 amino acids. The CDR3 DNA sequence: TGTGCCAGCAGCCAACGGGATGGGGATGAGCAGTTCTTC. Protein sequence: CASSQRDGDEQFF.

This clone was seen more than once but under ten times. The rearrangement links TRBV19 to TRBJ1-1; D is perhaps TRBD1 (6 bases). The CDR3 runs to 17 residues. CDR1 and CDR2 from the germline V gene are LNHDA and SQIVND (reference sequence). V lost 7 bases and J lost 0, with 21 bases in between. This CDR3 is CASTLRGRTSMNTEAFF. The DNA for the CDR3 is TGTGCCAGTACTCTCAGGGGACGGACTTCCATGAACACTGAAGCTTTCTTT.

The chain employs TRBV28 and TRBJ2-5; D gene ambiguous. The CDR3 is 13 amino acids. The germline V gene encodes CDR1 MDHEN and CDR2 SYDVKM. Trimming removed 2 bases at V and 4 bases at J, with 8 bases between. The CDR3 nucleotides are TGTGCCAGCAGTTTAGCAGGTGCAGAGACCCAGTACTTC. Protein product: CASSLAGAETQYF.

The chain employs TRBV4-1 and TRBJ2-2; 10 bases align to TRBD2. The CDR3 runs 19 residues. The germline gives CDR1 MGHRA, CDR2 YSYEKL. The junction had 7 bases not matched to a gene; V was cut back by 0 bases and J by 0 bases. The CDR3 sequence: CASSQEGTGTSANTGELFF. CDR3 nucleotides: TGCGCCAGCAGCCAAGAGGGAACCGGGACTAGCGCGAACACCGGGGAGCTGTTTTTT.

The chain carries TRBV5-1 and TRBJ2-1, with TRBD2 matching over 8 bases. Germline V gene data show CDR1 as SGHRS and CDR2 as YFSETQ. The CDR3 spans 14 residues. Trimming at V came to 1 base and at J to 6 bases, leaving 3 bases not matched to a gene. CDR3 sequence: CASSLSAGGNEQFF. The CDR3, as DNA: TGCGCCAGCAGCTTGAGCGCGGGAGGCAATGAGCAGTTCTTC.